These 5 T cell receptor beta chains came from one sample sequenced in a study of T cells in women clearing cervical HPV infection. The table came from immunoSEQ multiplex PCR; TCRdb's copy has only in-frame clones and leaves some out. This sample carries around 18,000 clones, with roughly a tenth going to the ten biggest clones. Sequenced input: blood buffy coat. The source of these receptors is a woman between 18 and 75 years old with a cervical HPV16 infection that either progressed to CIN3+ or cleared (not recorded which).

With regard to this clone: Read sequence stops 3 residues before the CDR3 end, and the germline J gene provides the missing end. The chain has TRBV7-6 and TRBJ1-4; TRBD1 might be the D (5 bases). This CDR3 comprises 14 residues. Trimming took 3 bases from V and 6 from J, leaving 11 bases between them. Germline CDR1 reads SGHVS; CDR2 reads FNYEAQ. CDR3 DNA, as far as it was read: TGTGCCAGCAGCTTTGCAGGGTCGGATGAAAAA. Translation gives CASSFAGSDEK. The full CDR3 reads CASSFAGSDEKLFF.

For this clone: The missing CDR3 end, 3 residues past where the read stops, is filled in from the germline J gene. The chain carries TRBV20-1 and TRBJ2-1, with TRBD2 matching over 8 bases. J gave up 5 bases and V 3 bases, and 12 bases lay outside the gene matches. The CDR3 is made up of 16 amino acids. Germline lookup yields CDR1 DFQATT and CDR2 SNEGSKA (reference sequence). CDR3 DNA, as far as it was read: TGCAGTGCTAGGGTGTTTGGGGCGGGGGGAAACAATGAG. Translated: CSARVFGAGGNNE. The CDR3 in full is CSARVFGAGGNNEQFF.

With respect to this clone: The CDR3 is cut off 3 residues early in the read; its end comes from the germline J gene. The chain employs TRBV9 and TRBJ2-1; TRBD1 aligns across 7 bases. CDR3 length equals 16 residues. Germline assignment: CDR1 SGDLS and CDR2 YYNGEE. J gave up 6 bases and V 4 bases, and 13 bases lay outside the gene matches. This CDR3 reads CASSPPGGRLRNEQFF. The CDR3 DNA, read in part, is TGTGCCAGCAGCCCCCCAGGGGGACGTCTTCGCAATGAG.

With respect to this clone: The read stops 3 residues short of the end of the CDR3; the missing end is completed from the germline J gene. J is TRBJ1-5 and V is TRBV20-1; D remains ambiguous. V was pared by 2 bases and J by 0 bases, with 2 bases between. This CDR3 is built from 12 residues. Germline CDR1 is DFQATT and CDR2 is SNEGSKA (reference sequence). The sequenced CDR3 bases are TGCAGTGCTAGACATAGCAATCAGCCC. It codes for CSARHSNQP. The complete CDR3 protein is CSARHSNQPQHF.

A word on this clone: Read sequence stops 3 residues before the CDR3 end, and the germline J gene provides the missing end. The chain uses TRBV7-9 and TRBJ1-2; possible D gene TRBD1, 5 bases. The CDR3 length is 14 residues. The germline V gene has CDR1 SEHNR and CDR2 FQNEAQ (reference sequence). CDR3 DNA (partial): TGTGCCAGCAGCTTATGGGGGGATTACAATGAC. Amino acids: CASSLWGDYND. In full, the CDR3 is CASSLWGDYNDYTF.